This TCR beta chain is from a study of blood T cell repertoires in COVID-19. Study-wide context: The cDNA or gDNA used as material had been derived from T cells, B-cell-depleted T cells, or PBMCs.

Trimming took off 5 bases at V and 4 bases at J, with 14 bases between the two ends. The CDR3 loop spans 14 amino acids. Germline loops: CDR1 SEHNR, CDR2 FQNEAQ (reference sequence). Original processing notes: Quantification of nucleated cells was approximated via reference gene primer amplification. This table comes from immunoSEQ multiplex PCR, and its TCRdb copy is limited to in-frame clones, with some not included. V and J calls and clone size are as listed in that table; D and trimming were resolved from the DNA. The sample consists of around 130,000 clones, 84% of them appearing once. This TCR derives from a human donor in a cohort sampled during active COVID-19. The source material was peripheral blood. The rearrangement joins TRBV7-9 to TRBJ1-1; D is unresolved. In nucleotides, the CDR3 is TGTGCCAGCAGCCCCCTAGGTTCGGCCACTGAAGCTTTCTTT. Amino acids: CASSPLGSATEAFF.